The present entry profiles one T cell receptor beta chain with its context. Its antigen is currently unknown. This may be a read error, as it is one base from a much larger clone. This entry is derived from a study of T-cell reconstitution after alpha-beta-depleted transplantation in children. Study findings and constraints: Expanded graft clones, several hundred of them, were reportedly the source of alpha-beta T cells about two months after transplant. T-cell counts and diversity at one year following transplant were attributed mainly to newly produced T cells. Surviving recipient T cells and thymic progenitors accounted for the high day-60 TCRbeta diversity observed in some patients.

Unique molecular identifiers were incorporated during preparation of the TCRbeta library. TCRdb ran MiXCR on the PCR reads and lists one entry per CDR3 protein. This table holds fewer than 550,000 distinct CDR3 sequences, roughly a tenth found once. CDR3 size: 14 residues. With 3 bases removed from V and 5 bases from J, the gap between germline ends came to 16 bases. Germline CDR1 and CDR2: SQVTM and ANQGSEA. This TCR derives from a child under 10 years old with inherited bone marrow failure, due to receive a stem cell transplant. The chain is built from TRBV29-1 and TRBJ2-5; D perhaps matches TRBD2 (6 bases). This specimen consisted of PBMCs, obtained before TCRalphabeta/CD19-depleted stem cell transplant. CDR3 DNA: TGCAGCGTTGATTCGCCTAGCGCGAGTGAGACCCAGTACTTC. It specifies CSVDSPSASETQYF.